Listed below are T cell receptor beta chains from one sample, sequenced in a study of shared clonotypes between healthy human individuals. Assay: immunoSEQ multiplex PCR; the TCRdb copy retains only in-frame clones and omits some. The sample holds hundreds of thousands of clones, 60% to 75% seen once. The sample comprised memory CD4+ T cells sorted from blood. These receptor sequences come from a woman aged 30 to 39 in good health. Each CDR3 is given with its conserved first and last residue. A D gene is named only where the DNA matches it firmly. Rows give clone size only sometimes, using once, few, many, or a class for an expanded clone.

j_call v_call d_call clone_size cdr3_nt cdr3_aa
TRBJ1-4 TRBV7-2 NA NA TGTGCCAGCAGCTTAAAGACAGGTTGGACTGAAAAACTGTTTTTT CASSLKTGWTEKLFF
TRBJ2-2 TRBV7-2 NA NA TGTGCCAGCAGCTTACCCGGGGACGCCGGGGAGCTGTTTTTT CASSLPGDAGELFF
TRBJ2-5 TRBV11-2 NA few TGTGCCAGCAGCGGCCGGGACGGCCGACGATATCAAGAGACCCAGTACTTC CASSGRDGRRYQETQYF
TRBJ1-2 TRBV6-5 NA NA TGTGCCAGCGGCGGGGGTGGTTATGGCTACACCTTC CASGGGGYGYTF
TRBJ2-7 TRBV27 TRBD1 NA TGTGCCATCAGAGACAGGGGGACATGGGAGCAGTACTTC CAIRDRGTWEQYF
TRBJ2-1 TRBV11-2 NA NA TGTGCCAGCAGTCCGGCCGGGAGCCATCACAATGAGCAGTTCTTC CASSPAGSHHNEQFF
TRBJ2-1 TRBV5-5 TRBD1 NA TGTGCCAGCAGCTGGACAGGGATCTACAATGAGCAGTTCTTC CASSWTGIYNEQFF
TRBJ2-2 TRBV19 NA NA TGTGCCAGTAGTATTCAACCAGGGGCCCCCGGGGAGCTGTTTTTT CASSIQPGAPGELFF
TRBJ1-2 TRBV28 NA NA TGTGCCAGCAGTTACGACAGTTTCTATGGCTACACCTTC CASSYDSFYGYTF
TRBJ2-2 TRBV28 TRBD1 NA TGTGCCAGCAGGCCCGGGACAGGGGGCCACGGGGAGCTGTTTTTT CASRPGTGGHGELFF
TRBJ1-4 TRBV11-2 NA NA TGTGCCAGCAGCTTAGGGCAGATAGATGAAAAACTGTTTTTT CASSLGQIDEKLFF
TRBJ1-6 TRBV2 NA NA TGTGCCAGCAGTGAAAATTCACCCCTCCACTTT CASSENSPLHF
TRBJ1-1 TRBV7-9 NA NA TGTGCCAGCAGCCCCGCTTCAGGGGTGAACACTGAAGCTTTCTTT CASSPASGVNTEAFF
TRBJ1-3 TRBV7-9 NA NA TGTGCCAGCAGCTTAGTTGTCTCTGGAAACACCATATATTTT CASSLVVSGNTIYF
TRBJ2-2 TRBV10-3 NA few TGTGCCAGTCACGCCGGGACACCGAACACCGGGGAGCTGTTTTTT CASHAGTPNTGELFF
TRBJ2-1 TRBV4-1 NA few TGCGCCAGCAGCCAAGATCGTCCTAGCTCCAATGAGCAGTTCTTC CASSQDRPSSNEQFF
TRBJ2-2 TRBV19 NA NA TGTGCCAGCCTCGGACAGAGTGTCACCGGGGAGCTGTTTTTT CASLGQSVTGELFF
TRBJ1-1 TRBV6-6 TRBD1 NA TGTGCCAGCAGTTACCACGACAGGGGTGGCACTGAAGCTTTCTTT CASSYHDRGGTEAFF
TRBJ2-2 TRBV11-3 NA few TGTGCCAGCAGCTTAGAATTCAACACCGGGGAGCTGTTTTTT CASSLEFNTGELFF
TRBJ2-7 TRBV21-1 NA NA TGTGCCAGCAGCCTCCAGTGGGGGAAACTAGCCGGCGGGAGATTTACCTACGAGCAGTACTTC CASSLQWGKLAGGRFTYEQYF
TRBJ1-2 TRBV28 NA NA TGTGCCAGCAGCCTACGGCCAGAGGATGGCTACACCTTC CASSLRPEDGYTF
TRBJ1-5 TRBV28 NA NA TGTGCCAGCAGCTGGGGGGGGGCCACCAGCAATCAGCCCCAGCATTTT CASSWGGATSNQPQHF
TRBJ1-4 TRBV28 NA NA TGTGCCAGCAGACGACAGACTAATGAAAAACTGTTTTTT CASRRQTNEKLFF
TRBJ2-1 TRBV7-6 NA NA TGTGCCAGCAGCCGGGCCGGGAATGAGCAGTTCTTC CASSRAGNEQFF
TRBJ1-5 TRBV18 TRBD1 NA TGTGCCAGCTCACCAAGACCAGGGACAGGGAGGGCTTATAGCAATCAGCCCCAGCATTTT CASSPRPGTGRAYSNQPQHF
TRBJ2-1 TRBV7-2 TRBD2 NA TGTGCCAGCAGCTTAGCTTTACTAGCGGGAGGGGGTAATGAGCAGTTCTTC CASSLALLAGGGNEQFF